This T cell receptor (beta chain) was retrieved from a study of blood T cells in healthy people across ages. Study-wide results and limits: Those diversity estimates obtained from one million T cells were thought to be underestimates. Greater diversity and more naive CD4+ cells were seen in long-lived donors than in aged donors.

The CDR3 extends over 14 amino acids. V was clipped by 5 bases and J by 0 bases, with 11 bases between them. CDR1 is SGHRS, CDR2 YFSETQ, per germline. Of note for this clonotype: Its antigen is currently unknown.

PCR was performed a second time for about 7 to 12 cycles using a sample-barcoded 5' primer and a J-beta primer mix. MiXCR, run by TCRdb on the 5' RACE reads, gives a single entry per CDR3 protein. The sample lists some 1.4 million distinct CDR3 sequences, 42% occurring once. The receptor comes from a young woman in good health. Sequencing was performed on blood. The chain is built from TRBV5-1 and TRBJ1-1; D not resolved. DNA for the CDR3: TGCGCCAGCAGAGAAGACGTCCTGAACACTGAAGCTTTCTTT. The encoded protein is CASREDVLNTEAFF. Filled out from reference TRBV5-1 and TRBJ1-1, the complete variable domain reads KAGVTQTPRYLIKTRGQQVTLSCSPISGHRSVSWYQQTPGQGLQFLFEYFSETQRNKGNFPGRFSGRQFSNSRSEMNVSTLELGDSALYLCASREDVLNTEAFFGQGTRLTVV.